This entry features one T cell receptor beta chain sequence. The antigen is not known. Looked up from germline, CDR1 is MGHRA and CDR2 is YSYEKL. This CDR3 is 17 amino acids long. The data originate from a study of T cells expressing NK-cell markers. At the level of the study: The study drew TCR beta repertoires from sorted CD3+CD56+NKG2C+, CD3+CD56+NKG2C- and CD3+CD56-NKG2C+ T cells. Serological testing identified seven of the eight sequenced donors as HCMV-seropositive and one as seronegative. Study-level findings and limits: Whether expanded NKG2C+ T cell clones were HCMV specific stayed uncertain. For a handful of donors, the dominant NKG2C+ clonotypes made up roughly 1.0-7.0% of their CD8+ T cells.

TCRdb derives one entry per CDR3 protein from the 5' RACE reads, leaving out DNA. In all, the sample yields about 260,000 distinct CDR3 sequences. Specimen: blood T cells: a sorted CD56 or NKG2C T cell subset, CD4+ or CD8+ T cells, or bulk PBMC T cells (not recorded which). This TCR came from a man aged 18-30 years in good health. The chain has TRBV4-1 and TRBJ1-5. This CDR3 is CASTEDPGSGSNQPQHF.